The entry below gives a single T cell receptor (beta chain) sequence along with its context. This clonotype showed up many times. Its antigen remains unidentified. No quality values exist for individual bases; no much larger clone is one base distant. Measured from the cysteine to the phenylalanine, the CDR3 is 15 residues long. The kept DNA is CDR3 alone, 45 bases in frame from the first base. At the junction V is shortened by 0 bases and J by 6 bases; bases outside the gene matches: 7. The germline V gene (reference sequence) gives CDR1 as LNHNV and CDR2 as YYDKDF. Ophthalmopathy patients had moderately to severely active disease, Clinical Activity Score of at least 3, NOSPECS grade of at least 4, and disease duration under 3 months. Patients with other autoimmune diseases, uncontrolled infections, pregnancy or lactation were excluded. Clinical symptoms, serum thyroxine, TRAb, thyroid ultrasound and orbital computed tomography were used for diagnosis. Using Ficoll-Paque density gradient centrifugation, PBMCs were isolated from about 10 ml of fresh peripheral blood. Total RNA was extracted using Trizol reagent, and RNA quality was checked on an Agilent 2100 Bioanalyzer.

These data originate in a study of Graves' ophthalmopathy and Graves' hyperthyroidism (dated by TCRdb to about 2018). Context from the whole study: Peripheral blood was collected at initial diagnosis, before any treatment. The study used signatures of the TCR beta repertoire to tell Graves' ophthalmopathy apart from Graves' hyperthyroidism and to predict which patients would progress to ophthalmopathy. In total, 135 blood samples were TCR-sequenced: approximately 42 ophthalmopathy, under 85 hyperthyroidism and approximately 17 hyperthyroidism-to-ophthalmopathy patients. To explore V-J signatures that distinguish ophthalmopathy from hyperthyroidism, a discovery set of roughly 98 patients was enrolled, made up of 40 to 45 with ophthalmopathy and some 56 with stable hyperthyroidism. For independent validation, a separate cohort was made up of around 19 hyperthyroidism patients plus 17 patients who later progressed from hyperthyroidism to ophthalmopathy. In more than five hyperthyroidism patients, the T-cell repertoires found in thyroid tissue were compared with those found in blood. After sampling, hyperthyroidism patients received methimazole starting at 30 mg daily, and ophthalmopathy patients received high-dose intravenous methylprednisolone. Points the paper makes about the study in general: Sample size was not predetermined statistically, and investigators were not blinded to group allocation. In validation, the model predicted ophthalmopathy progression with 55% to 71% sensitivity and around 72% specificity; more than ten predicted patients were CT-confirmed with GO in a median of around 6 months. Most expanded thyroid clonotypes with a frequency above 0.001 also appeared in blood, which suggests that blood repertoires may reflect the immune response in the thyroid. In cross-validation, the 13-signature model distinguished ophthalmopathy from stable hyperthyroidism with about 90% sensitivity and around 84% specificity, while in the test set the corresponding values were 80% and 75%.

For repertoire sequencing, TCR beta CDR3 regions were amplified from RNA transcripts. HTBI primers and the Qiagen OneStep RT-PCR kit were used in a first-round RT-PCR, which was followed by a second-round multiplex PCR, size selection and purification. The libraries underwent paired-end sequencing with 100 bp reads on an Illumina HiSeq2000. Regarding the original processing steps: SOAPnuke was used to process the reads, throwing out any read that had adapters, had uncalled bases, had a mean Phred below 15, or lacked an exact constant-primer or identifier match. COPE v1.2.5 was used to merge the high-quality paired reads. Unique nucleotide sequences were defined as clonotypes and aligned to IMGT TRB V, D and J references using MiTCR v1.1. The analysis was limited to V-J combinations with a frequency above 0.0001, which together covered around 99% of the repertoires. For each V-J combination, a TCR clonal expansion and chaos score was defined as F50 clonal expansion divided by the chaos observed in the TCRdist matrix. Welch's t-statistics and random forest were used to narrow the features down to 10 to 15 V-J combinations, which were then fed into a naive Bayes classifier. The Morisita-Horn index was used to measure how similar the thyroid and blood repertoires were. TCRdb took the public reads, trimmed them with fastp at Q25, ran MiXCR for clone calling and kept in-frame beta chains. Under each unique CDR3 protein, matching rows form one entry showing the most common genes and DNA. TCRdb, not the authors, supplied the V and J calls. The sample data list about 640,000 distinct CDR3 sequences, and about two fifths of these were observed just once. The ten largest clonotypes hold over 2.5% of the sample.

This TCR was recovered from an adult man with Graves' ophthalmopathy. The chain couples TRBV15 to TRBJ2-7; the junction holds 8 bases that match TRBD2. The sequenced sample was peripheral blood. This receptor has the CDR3 CATSRDGSGGVEQYF. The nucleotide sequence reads TGTGCCACCAGCAGAGATGGGTCGGGGGGGGTCGAGCAGTACTTC. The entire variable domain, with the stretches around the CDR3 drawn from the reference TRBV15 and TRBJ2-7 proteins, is DAMVIQNPRYQVTQFGKPVTLSCSQTLNHNVMYWYQQKSSQAPKLLFHYYDKDFNNEADTPDNFQSRRPNTSFCFLDIRSPGLGDTAMYLCATSRDGSGGVEQYFGPGTRLTVT.